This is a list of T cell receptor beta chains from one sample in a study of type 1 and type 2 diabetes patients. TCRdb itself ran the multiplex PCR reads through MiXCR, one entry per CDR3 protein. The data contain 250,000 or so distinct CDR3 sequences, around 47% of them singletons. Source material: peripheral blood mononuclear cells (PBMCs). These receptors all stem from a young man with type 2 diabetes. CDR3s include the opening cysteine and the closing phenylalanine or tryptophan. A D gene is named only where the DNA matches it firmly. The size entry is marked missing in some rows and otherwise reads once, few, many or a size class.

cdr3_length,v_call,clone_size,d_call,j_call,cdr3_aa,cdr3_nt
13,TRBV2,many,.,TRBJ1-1,CASSEWTNTEAFF,TGTGCCAGCAGTGAGTGGACGAACACTGAAGCTTTCTTT
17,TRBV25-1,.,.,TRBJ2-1,CASSFVGLVGPGNEQFF,TGTGCCAGCAGCTTTGTAGGCTTGGTCGGACCGGGCAATGAGCAGTTCTTC
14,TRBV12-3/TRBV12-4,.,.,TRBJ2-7,CASSFSAASYEQYF,TGTGCCAGCAGTTTTTCGGCCGCCTCCTACGAGCAGTACTTC
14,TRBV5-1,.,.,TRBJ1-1,CASSPAGGSTEAFF,TGCGCCAGCAGCCCTGCAGGAGGGAGTACTGAAGCTTTCTTT
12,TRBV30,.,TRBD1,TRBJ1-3,CAWMTGAGTIYF,TGTGCCTGGATGACAGGGGCGGGCACCATATATTTT
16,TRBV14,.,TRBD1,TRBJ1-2,CASSQPGTGTNYGYTF,TGTGCCAGCAGTCAACCGGGGACAGGGACTAACTATGGCTACACCTTC
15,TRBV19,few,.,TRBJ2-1,CASRTQVRPGNEQFF,TGTGCCAGTAGGACTCAGGTTCGCCCTGGCAATGAGCAGTTCTTC
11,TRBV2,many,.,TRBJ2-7,CASSERYEQYF,TGTGCCAGCAGTGAGAGGTACGAGCAGTACTTC
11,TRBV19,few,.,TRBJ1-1,CASTRHAEAFF,TGTGCCAGTACTCGACACGCTGAAGCTTTCTTT
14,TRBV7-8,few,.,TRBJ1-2,CASSLGSMRGGYTF,TGTGCCAGCAGCTTAGGATCTATGCGGGGTGGCTACACCTTC
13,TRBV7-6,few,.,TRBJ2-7,CASSLDLSYEQYF,TGTGCCAGCAGCTTAGATCTGTCCTACGAGCAGTACTTC
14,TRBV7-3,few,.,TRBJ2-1,CASSSSGRVGEQFF,TGTGCCAGCAGCTCCAGTGGGAGAGTCGGTGAGCAGTTCTTC
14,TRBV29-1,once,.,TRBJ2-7,CSKPTSSEGYEQYF,TGCAGCAAACCGACTAGTTCGGAGGGCTACGAGCAGTACTTC
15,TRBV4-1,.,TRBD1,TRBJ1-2,CASSQSQGAGYGYTF,TGCGCCAGCAGCCAGTCACAGGGGGCGGGGTATGGCTACACCTTC
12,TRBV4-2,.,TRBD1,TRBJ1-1,CASSQGDSEAFF,TGTGCCAGCAGCCAAGGGGACAGTGAAGCTTTCTTT
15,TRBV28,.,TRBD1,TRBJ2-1,CASSSQGVNSNEQFF,TGTGCCAGCAGTTCCCAGGGGGTCAACAGCAATGAGCAGTTCTTC
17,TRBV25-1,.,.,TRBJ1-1,CASSQIVSTALNTEAFF,TGTGCCAGCAGTCAGATCGTATCGACAGCACTGAACACTGAAGCTTTCTTT
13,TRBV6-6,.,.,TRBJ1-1,CASYAETRTEAFF,TGTGCCAGCTACGCAGAAACTCGGACTGAAGCTTTCTTT
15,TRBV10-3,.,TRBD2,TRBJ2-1,CAISGSSGFGDEQFF,TGTGCCATCAGTGGTTCTAGCGGGTTCGGGGATGAGCAGTTCTTC
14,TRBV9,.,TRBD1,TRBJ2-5,CASSARDSQETQYF,TGTGCCAGCAGCGCACGGGACAGCCAAGAGACCCAGTACTTC
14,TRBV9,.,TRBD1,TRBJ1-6,CASSVGDRLSPLHF,TGTGCCAGCAGCGTAGGGGACAGGCTATCACCCCTCCACTTT
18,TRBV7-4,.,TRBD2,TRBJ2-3,CASSLAEGLAGPTHTQYF,TGTGCCAGCAGCTTAGCGGAGGGACTAGCGGGCCCCACGCATACGCAGTATTTT
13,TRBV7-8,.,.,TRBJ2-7,CASKIRGSHEQYF,TGTGCCAGCAAAATTCGGGGGTCCCACGAGCAGTACTTC
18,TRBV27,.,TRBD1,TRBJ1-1,CASSLGWTGRGSGTEAFF,TGTGCCAGCAGTTTGGGATGGACGGGCAGGGGGTCGGGCACTGAAGCTTTCTTT
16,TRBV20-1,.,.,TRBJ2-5,CSAIPRGQPYQETQYF,TGCAGTGCGATCCCGCGGGGGCAGCCGTACCAAGAGACCCAGTACTTC
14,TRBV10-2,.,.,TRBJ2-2,CASGGRANTGELFF,TGCGCCAGCGGGGGACGTGCGAACACCGGGGAGCTGTTTTTT
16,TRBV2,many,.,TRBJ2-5,CASTLGGIYFGETQYF,TGTGCCAGCACCCTTGGGGGCATCTACTTCGGGGAGACCCAGTACTTC
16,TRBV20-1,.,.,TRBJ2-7,CSARRSRERVMGEQYF,TGCAGTGCTAGGCGTTCCCGGGAAAGGGTTATGGGCGAGCAGTACTTC
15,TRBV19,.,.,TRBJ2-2,CASSIEGGDTGELFF,TGTGCCAGTAGTATAGAAGGTGGGGACACCGGGGAGCTGTTTTTT
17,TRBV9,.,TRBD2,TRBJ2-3,CAPEGTSGDGGIHTQYF,TGTGCCCCGGAAGGGACTAGCGGGGATGGGGGGATACATACGCAGTATTTT
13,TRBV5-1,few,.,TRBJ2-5,CASSLFDQETQYF,TGCGCCAGCAGCTTGTTCGACCAAGAGACCCAGTACTTC
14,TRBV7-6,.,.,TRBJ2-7,CASSLDKRTYEQYF,TGTGCCAGCAGCCTGGACAAGCGGACCTACGAGCAGTACTTC
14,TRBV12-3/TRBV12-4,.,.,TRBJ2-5,CASTGVVGSETQYF,TGTGCCAGCACGGGGGTTGTGGGGTCGGAGACCCAGTACTTC
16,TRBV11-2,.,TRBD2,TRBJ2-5,CASSLGPSGIQETQYF,TGTGCCAGCAGCTTAGGCCCTAGCGGGATACAAGAGACCCAGTACTTC
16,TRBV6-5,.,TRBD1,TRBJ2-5,CASTPGQGAPQETQYF,TGTGCCAGCACTCCGGGACAGGGGGCACCTCAAGAGACCCAGTACTTC
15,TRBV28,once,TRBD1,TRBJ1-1,CASRRQGTLNTEAFF,TGTGCCAGCAGACGACAGGGGACCTTGAACACTGAAGCTTTCTTT
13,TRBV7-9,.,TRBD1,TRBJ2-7,CAITGTGHYEQYF,TGTGCCATCACGGGGACAGGGCACTACGAGCAGTACTTC
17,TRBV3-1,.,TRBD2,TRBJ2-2,CASSQGPGLAKAGELFF,TGTGCCAGCAGCCAAGGGCCAGGACTAGCGAAGGCCGGGGAGCTGTTTTTT
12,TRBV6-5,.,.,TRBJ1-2,CASSLLQNGYTF,TGTGCCAGCAGTCTCCTCCAGAATGGCTACACCTTC
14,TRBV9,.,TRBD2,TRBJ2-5,CASNPAGGGETQYF,TGTGCCAGCAACCCGGCAGGCGGGGGGGAGACCCAGTACTTC
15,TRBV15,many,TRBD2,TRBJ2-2,CATSRGLADTGELFF,TGTGCCACCAGCAGAGGGCTAGCGGACACCGGGGAGCTGTTTTTT
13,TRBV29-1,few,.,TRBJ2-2,CSVEGQYTGELFF,TGCAGCGTTGAGGGCCAGTACACCGGGGAGCTGTTTTTT
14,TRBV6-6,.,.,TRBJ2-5,CASSIRMGRETQYF,TGTGCCAGCAGTATTAGGATGGGGAGAGAGACCCAGTACTTC